The subject of this entry is one T cell receptor beta chain. The antigen is unknown. Germline CDR1 LGHNA, CDR2 YNFKEQ. Trimming shortened V by 0 bases and J by 5 bases, and 16 bases separated the two germline ends. The CDR3 is made up of 17 amino acids. This specimen belongs to a study of cytomegalovirus exposure and HLA in healthy donors. Amplification used 60 Vbeta primers and 13 Jbeta primers. Profiled with immunoSEQ multiplex PCR; TCRdb holds only in-frame clones, not every one. The profile covers roughly 120,000 clones, with about 68% appearing a single time and roughly 10% taken by the ten largest. Findings and caveats of the study: Among the sequence variants, a highly shared cluster was likely an artifact of sequencing. Indistinguishable V segments such as TRBV6-2 and TRBV6-3 were excluded. Reportedly, HLA-A and HLA-B alleles of most subjects were accurately predicted from TCR beta. In a later analysis, an Asian-associated ancestry cluster reportedly showed fewer N-insertions than the roughly 700-donor mean.

The chain joins TRBV4-2 to TRBJ2-2; D might be TRBD2 (6 bases). Sequencing used PBMCs. This receptor was obtained from a woman in her thirties or forties in good health and CMV-seropositive. The CDR3 DNA sequence: TGTGCCAGCAGCCAAGATCCGAGACTAGACGAGACCGGGGAGCTGTTTTTT. Translated: CASSQDPRLDETGELFF.